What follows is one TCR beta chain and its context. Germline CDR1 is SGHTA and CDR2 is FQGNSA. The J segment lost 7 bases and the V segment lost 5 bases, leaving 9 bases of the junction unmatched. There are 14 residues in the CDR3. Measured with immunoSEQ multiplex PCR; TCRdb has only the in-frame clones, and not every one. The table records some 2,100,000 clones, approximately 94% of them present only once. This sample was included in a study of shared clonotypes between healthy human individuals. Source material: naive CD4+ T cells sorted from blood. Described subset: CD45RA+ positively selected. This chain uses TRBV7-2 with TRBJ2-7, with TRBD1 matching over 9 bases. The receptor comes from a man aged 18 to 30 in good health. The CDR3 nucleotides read TGTGCCAGCAGCGTGTGGACAGGGGATCGGGAGCAGTACTTC. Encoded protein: CASSVWTGDREQYF.